Below are 17 T cell receptor beta chains sequenced from a single sample in a study of human T cells and chemical hapten exposure. TCRdb passed the RACE reads through MiXCR, listing each CDR3 protein once. The sample has 180,000 or so distinct CDR3 sequences; around 30% are singletons. The sample's time point: pre-sensitization, week 0. The treatment was: therapeutic diphenylcyclopropenone sensitization with weekly scalp DPC. Sequenced material: whole blood, taken in connection with sensitization to the hapten diphenylcyclopropenone (DPC). The receptors derive from a woman in her twenties or thirties with alopecia areata. Some clones in this sample may be carry-over from other donors' samples.

This clonotype was seen only a few times. The V call is TRBV7-2, the J call TRBJ2-2, with TRBD1 matching 9 bases. Trimming cost V 4 bases and J 7 bases; bases outside gene matches: 10. This CDR3 has 16 amino acids. The germline CDR1 and CDR2 sequences are SGHTA and FQGNSA. This CDR3 is CASSSFGTGFGGELFF. In nucleotides, the CDR3 is TGTGCCAGCAGCTCATTCGGGACAGGGTTTGGCGGGGAGCTGTTTTTT.

This clonotype has a count of ten or more. This sequence joins TRBV29-1 and TRBJ2-3; 11 nucleotides line up with TRBD2. CDR1 SQVTM and CDR2 ANQGSEA come from the germline V gene. After removal of 6 bases from V and 5 bases from J, the junction contained 1 base not matched to a gene. The CDR3 runs to 12 residues. The CDR3 reads CSVGLAGDTQYF. The CDR3 DNA is TGCAGCGTCGGACTAGCGGGAGATACGCAGTATTTT.

This chain connects TRBV6-2 or TRBV6-3 to TRBJ1-5, with 9 bases matching TRBD1. CDR3 length equals 15 residues. Germline values: CDR1 MNHEY, CDR2 SVGEGT. J gave up 3 bases and V 7 bases, and 7 bases lay outside the gene matches. CDR3: CASNSGTGFNQPQHF. Written as DNA, the CDR3 is TGTGCCAGCAATTCCGGGACAGGGTTCAATCAGCCCCAGCATTTT.

The chain uses TRBV7-3 and TRBJ2-7; D remains ambiguous. Deletions cut 0 bases from V and 5 bases from J, with 8 bases between. Germline lookup yields CDR1 SGHTA and CDR2 FQGTGA. The CDR3 covers 13 residues. CDR3 region: CASSLTSGNEQYF. In nucleotides, the CDR3 is TGTGCCAGCAGCTTAACGAGTGGGAACGAGCAGTACTTC.

A few counts support this clonotype. The chain recombines TRBV7-2 with TRBJ2-4, with D maybe TRBD2 (5 bases). The ends were cut back, 3 bases at V and 7 bases at J, with 7 bases in the middle. The CDR3 runs 12 residues. Germline V lookup: CDR1 SGHTA, CDR2 FQGNSA. Here the CDR3 DNA reads TGTGCCAGCAGCTTTGGAGGTAACATTCAGTACTTC. Protein sequence: CASSFGGNIQYF.

The chain is built from TRBV29-1 and TRBJ2-2, with TRBD1 identical over 7 bases. Germline CDR1 SQVTM, CDR2 ANQGSEA. CDR3 length: 14 residues. J was trimmed by 6 bases and V by 4 bases; bases with no gene match: 8. CDR3 amino acids: CSVGRDSKAGELFF. The CDR3, as DNA: TGCAGCGTTGGCCGGGACAGTAAGGCCGGGGAGCTGTTTTTT.

This clonotype has more than one count but fewer than ten. The chain carries TRBV20-1 and TRBJ1-1; no clear D. Trimming shortened V by 2 bases and J by 0 bases, and 1 base separated the two germline ends. This CDR3 contains 11 residues. Germline values: CDR1 DFQATT, CDR2 SNEGSKA (reference sequence). The CDR3 DNA sequence: TGCAGTGCTAGACTGAACACTGAAGCTTTCTTT. Its translation is CSARLNTEAFF.

V is TRBV4-1 and J is TRBJ2-1; TRBD1 matches 9 bases. Germline assignment: CDR1 MGHRA and CDR2 YSYEKL. This CDR3 is built from 16 residues. V was pared by 5 bases and J by 1 base, with 6 bases of the junction left unmatched. The CDR3 region is CASSFWTGVSYNEQFF. CDR3 coding DNA: TGCGCCAGCAGCTTCTGGACAGGGGTTTCCTACAATGAGCAGTTCTTC.

The chain carries TRBV18 and TRBJ2-5; D gene ambiguous. Trimming removed 3 bases at V and 3 bases at J, with 2 bases between. Germline CDR1 reads KGHSH; CDR2 reads LQKENI. This CDR3 is built from 11 residues. The CDR3 protein is CASSPEETQYF. The CDR3 nucleotides read TGTGCCAGCTCACCGGAAGAGACCCAGTACTTC. Combining the CDR3 with reference TRBV18 and TRBJ2-5 gives the whole variable domain NAGVMQNPRHLVRRRGQEARLRCSPMKGHSHVYWYRQLPEEGLKFMVYLQKENIIDESGMPKERFSAEFPKEGPSILRIQQVVRGDSAAYFCASSPEETQYFGPGTRLLVL.

J is TRBJ1-1 and V is TRBV29-1, with D tentatively TRBD1 (6 bases). CDR1 SQVTM and CDR2 ANQGSEA come from the germline V gene. The CDR3 is 12 residues long. V shed 6 bases and J shed 10 bases, with 18 bases lying between them. CDR3 DNA: TGCAGCGTCGACCCCACCAGAGGGGGAGCTTTCTTT. Its protein is CSVDPTRGGAFF.

This clonotype was found a few times. V usage is TRBV6-6 and J usage is TRBJ1-5; D is undetermined. The CDR3 runs 15 residues. In germline, CDR1 is MNHNY, CDR2 SVGAGI (reference sequence). V lost 7 bases and J 0 bases, leaving 13 bases between the germline ends. The CDR3 DNA reads as TGTGCCAGCATCTGGACTCCCCTTAGCAATCAGCCCCAGCATTTT. Amino acid sequence: CASIWTPLSNQPQHF.

J is TRBJ2-1 and V is TRBV12-3 or TRBV12-4; 8 positions match TRBD1. The CDR3 has 15 amino acids. V lost 4 bases and J lost 3; bases outside the gene matches: 5. The CDR3 is CASSSQGGIYNEQFF. In DNA form, the CDR3 reads TGTGCCAGCAGTTCACAGGGGGGCATCTACAATGAGCAGTTCTTC.

This sequence joins TRBV5-6 and TRBJ1-6; perhaps TRBD1 as D (5 bases). Per germline, CDR1 SGHDT and CDR2 YYEEEE. Trimming pared 3 bases from V and 14 bases from J, leaving 15 bases between. The CDR3 covers 13 residues. The CDR3 DNA follows: TGTGCCAGCAGCTCCGGACGGACATCGACCCTCCACTTT. This encodes CASSSGRTSTLHF.

This clonotype has more than one count but fewer than ten. The V and J genes are TRBV3-1 and TRBJ1-5, with 9 bases that match TRBD1. Germline V gene lookup returns CDR1 LGHDT and CDR2 YNNKEL (reference sequence). This CDR3 spans 15 amino acids. V was clipped by 4 bases and J by 6 bases; unmatched bases: 7. This CDR3 reads CASSRTGGEGQPQHF. CDR3 in DNA: TGTGCCAGCAGCCGAACAGGGGGCGAGGGTCAGCCCCAGCATTTT.

This clonotype was recorded many times. The chain carries TRBV7-9 and TRBJ1-5, with D possibly TRBD1 on 6 matching bases. Deletions cut 5 bases from V and 6 bases from J, with 11 bases between. Germline V gene data show CDR1 as SEHNR and CDR2 as FQNEAQ (reference sequence). This CDR3 contains 13 residues. The CDR3 DNA is TGTGCCAGCAGCCCGGAGACAGGTCAGCCCCAGCATTTT. The encoded protein is CASSPETGQPQHF.

The V and J genes are TRBV7-8 and TRBJ1-1, with D possibly matching TRBD1 (6 bases). V dropped 5 bases and J dropped 1 base, with 8 bases sitting between them. The germline V gene has CDR1 SGHVS and CDR2 FQNEAQ. The CDR3 covers 13 residues. The CDR3 spells CASSRGSNTEAFF. CDR3 coding DNA: TGTGCCAGCAGCAGGGGGTCGAACACTGAAGCTTTCTTT.

This CDR3 is CASSQAMGFYGYTF. The DNA for the CDR3 is TGCGCCAGCAGCCAAGCTATGGGGTTTTACGGCTACACCTTC. The rearrangement uses TRBV4-1 and TRBJ1-2; no firm D call. With 1 base removed from V and 8 bases from J, the gap between germline ends came to 14 bases. CDR1 and CDR2 (germline): MGHRA, YSYEKL. This CDR3 has 14 residues.